The 30 T cell receptor beta chains presented below share a single source sample, sequenced in a study of blood T cell repertoires in COVID-19. Assay used: immunoSEQ multiplex PCR; TCRdb lists only in-frame clones, some missing. The data contain approximately 160,000 clones, over 80% of them singletons. Sequencing input: peripheral blood. All receptors come from a man aged 65 to 85 who had recovered from COVID-19.

The chain is built from TRBV9 and TRBJ2-2; D is possibly TRBD1 (5 bases). Trimming cost V 0 bases and J 1 base, with 13 bases left between them. From germline, CDR1 is SGDLS and CDR2 YYNGEE. The CDR3 spans 17 residues. This chain's CDR3 is CASSVGLGRENTGELFF. The CDR3 coding sequence is TGTGCCAGCAGCGTAGGTCTCGGCAGGGAGAACACCGGGGAGCTGTTTTTT. The whole variable domain, filled in from reference TRBV9 and TRBJ2-2, reads DSGVTQTPKHLITATGQRVTLRCSPRSGDLSVYWYQQSLDQGLQFLIQYYNGEERAKGNILERFSAQQFPDLHSELNLSSLELGDSALYFCASSVGLGRENTGELFFGEGSRLTVL.

The chain joins TRBV2 to TRBJ1-4; D is perhaps TRBD1 (6 bases). From germline, CDR1 is SNHLY and CDR2 FYNNEI. The CDR3 covers 16 residues. Between the trimmed V and J ends, which lost 7 bases and 0 bases, there was a span of 15 bases. CDR3 coding DNA: TGTGCCAGCAACAAAGACAGGCTATCAACTAATGAAAAACTGTTTTTT. This codes for CASNKDRLSTNEKLFF.

The chain has TRBV21-1 and TRBJ2-5; the D segment call TRBD2 is taken from the table without a DNA check. TRBV21-1 is labeled a pseudogene. CDR3 length: 15 residues. DNA of the CDR3: TGTGCCAGCAGCACCTCCAAGCGGGAGGTGGAGACCCAGTACTTC. Its protein is CASSTSKREVETQYF.

This chain connects TRBV28 to TRBJ1-1; possible D gene TRBD1, 5 bases. CDR1 and CDR2 from the germline V gene are MDHEN and SYDVKM. V dropped 3 bases and J dropped 1 base, with 6 bases sitting between them. This CDR3 is 13 amino acids long. In DNA, the CDR3 is TGTGCCAGCAGTTTGGGGCAGAACACTGAAGCTTTCTTT. Residues: CASSLGQNTEAFF.

The chain combines TRBV5-1 with TRBJ2-1; TRBD1 matches at 9 bases. V shed 4 bases, J shed 6 bases, and the junction held 5 bases outside the gene matches. CDR1 and CDR2 (germline): SGHRS, YFSETQ. The CDR3 runs to 14 residues. In DNA, the CDR3 is TGCGCCAGCAGCCCCGGGACAGGGTTCAATGAGCAGTTCTTC. Translation gives CASSPGTGFNEQFF.

This chain joins TRBV30 and TRBJ1-3; D is uncertain. V dropped 7 bases and J dropped 1 base, with 14 bases sitting between them. The CDR3 has 14 amino acids. CDR1 is GTSNPN, CDR2 SVGIG, per germline (reference sequence). CDR3 protein: CALGRGRSGNTIYF. The DNA for the CDR3 is TGTGCCTTGGGCCGGGGTCGGTCTGGAAACACCATATATTTT.

The chain combines TRBV25-1 with TRBJ2-7, with 7 bases lining up with TRBD1. J gave up 5 bases and V 6 bases, and 16 bases lay outside the gene matches. The germline V gene encodes CDR1 MGHDK and CDR2 SYGVNS. The CDR3 is 16 amino acids. CDR3 sequence: CASSSQGLGVGDEQYF. DNA of the CDR3: TGTGCCAGCAGCTCACAGGGGCTCGGAGTGGGGGACGAGCAGTACTTC.

This sequence joins TRBV3-1 (or the pseudogene TRBV3-2) and TRBJ2-7, with 8 bases lining up with TRBD2. Germline V gene lookup returns CDR1 LGHDT and CDR2 YNNKEL (reference sequence). The CDR3 runs to 14 residues. The junction had 5 bases not matched to a gene; V was cut back by 5 bases and J by 2 bases. CDR3 nucleotides: TGTGCCAGCAGCAACCGACTAGCGACCTACGAGCAGTACTTC. Its protein product is CASSNRLATYEQYF.

This chain joins TRBV6-1 and TRBJ2-2; no clear D. Per germline, CDR1 MNHNS and CDR2 SASEGT. This CDR3 spans 13 amino acids. Trimming cost V 3 bases and J 6 bases, with 8 bases left between them. CDR3 region: CASSDPNSGELFF. DNA of the CDR3: TGTGCCAGCAGTGATCCTAATTCCGGGGAGCTGTTTTTT.

This clone was seen only a few times. The V gene is TRBV3-1 (or the pseudogene TRBV3-2), the J gene TRBJ2-2; D gene ambiguous. V was pared by 1 base and J by 6 bases, with 9 bases between. Germline CDR1 is LGHDT and CDR2 is YNNKEL (reference sequence). This CDR3 has 14 amino acids. As DNA, the CDR3 is TGTGCCAGCAGCCAAGTGGGCAACTCCGGGGAGCTGTTTTTT. Translation gives CASSQVGNSGELFF.

The chain links TRBV10-1 to TRBJ1-5; 8 bases line up with TRBD1. Trimming cost V 0 bases and J 6 bases; bases outside gene matches: 16. The germline V gene has CDR1 WNHNN and CDR2 SYGVQD (reference sequence). CDR3 size: 19 residues. This chain's CDR3 is CASSESTLYLDRVSQPQHF. CDR3 bases: TGCGCCAGCAGTGAGTCAACTCTTTACCTGGACAGGGTAAGTCAGCCCCAGCATTTT.

CDR3 in amino acids: CASSYEGARDEQFF. For the CDR3, the DNA is TGTGCCAGCAGCTACGAGGGGGCTAGGGATGAGCAGTTCTTC. This chain uses TRBV7-9 with TRBJ2-1; TRBD1 matches at 7 bases. From germline, CDR1 is SEHNR and CDR2 FQNEAQ (reference sequence). Trimming cost V 4 bases and J 8 bases; bases outside gene matches: 8. There are 14 residues in the CDR3.

This clone showed up many times. The chain has TRBV4-1 and TRBJ1-1; no reliable D call. The CDR3 loop spans 14 amino acids. Germline values: CDR1 MGHRA, CDR2 YSYEKL. V was cut by 2 bases and J by 1 base, with 8 bases left in between. The CDR3 here is CASSQHTANTEAFF. For the CDR3, the DNA is TGCGCCAGCAGCCAACACACAGCGAACACTGAAGCTTTCTTT.

This clone was recorded once. This chain links TRBV6-5 with TRBJ2-3; 10 nucleotides agree with TRBD2. CDR3 size: 16 residues. J lost 7 bases, V lost 0 bases, and 7 bases had no gene match. CDR1 is MNHEY and CDR2 is SVGAGI in the germline V gene. CDR3 amino acids: CASSYSKAGGPYTQYF. In DNA, the CDR3 is TGTGCCAGCAGTTACTCGAAAGCGGGAGGGCCATATACGCAGTATTTT.

This clone was seen a handful of times. The rearrangement joins TRBV6-5 to TRBJ2-1; 9 bases map to TRBD1. CDR1 MNHEY and CDR2 SVGAGI come from the germline V gene. V dropped 7 bases and J dropped 8; count of bases not matched to a gene: 6. This CDR3 contains 13 residues. CDR3 nucleotides: TGTGCCAGCAAAAGACAGGGGGGCGATGAGCAGTTCTTC. Translating it yields CASKRQGGDEQFF.

The rearrangement uses TRBV9 and TRBJ2-2; 11 bases map to TRBD1. V lost 4 bases, J lost 7 bases, and 9 bases stayed unmatched. Germline V gene lookup returns CDR1 SGDLS and CDR2 YYNGEE. This CDR3 is 16 amino acids long. The CDR3 DNA is TGTGCCAGCAGCCCCACCGCGGGGACAGGGGGCGGGGAGCTGTTTTTT. It yields the protein CASSPTAGTGGGELFF.

This clone was observed a handful of times. Within the sample, other DNA sequences also encode this same CDR3. V and J are TRBV3-1 (or the pseudogene TRBV3-2) and TRBJ2-1; 10 bases are shared with TRBD2. The CDR3 is made up of 15 amino acids. V was clipped by 6 bases and J by 4 bases; unmatched bases: 6. CDR1 and CDR2 (germline): LGHDT, YNNKEL (reference sequence). CDR3 DNA sequence: TGTGCCAGCAGTCCAAGCGGGAGGGTATACAATGAGCAGTTCTTC. This translates into CASSPSGRVYNEQFF.

This clone appeared many times. Other nucleotide sequences from this sample produce the same CDR3. The chain recombines TRBV7-3 with TRBJ2-2; 10 positions match TRBD2. The V segment lost 4 bases and the J segment 2 bases; nucleotides outside the gene matches: 4. The CDR3 has 16 residues. The V gene's germline CDR1 is SGHTA and CDR2 FQGTGA. The CDR3, as DNA: TGTGCCAGCAGCTCTACTAGCGGGGCAAACACCGGGGAGCTGTTTTTT. This gives the protein CASSSTSGANTGELFF. The complete variable domain, with remaining parts taken from reference TRBV7-3 and TRBJ2-2, reads GAGVSQTPSNKVTEKGKYVELRCDPISGHTALYWYRQSLGQGPEFLIYFQGTGAADDSGLPNDRFFAVRPEGSVSTLKIQRTERGDSAVYLCASSSTSGANTGELFFGEGSRLTVL.

The genes are TRBV7-6 and TRBJ2-3; the D gene is possibly TRBD1 (5 bases). The CDR3 consists of 15 residues. Trimming left V 5 bases short and J 2 bases short, with 14 bases between. Germline-derived CDR1 and CDR2 are SGHVS and FNYEAQ. The CDR3 coding sequence is TGTGCCAGCAGCCAGGGAACTCAACACACAGATACGCAGTATTTT. Encoded protein: CASSQGTQHTDTQYF.

This chain links TRBV12-5 with TRBJ2-7; the D gene is possibly TRBD1 (5 bases). The CDR3 runs 12 residues. Germline V lookup: CDR1 LGHNT, CDR2 FRNRAP. V shed 4 bases and J shed 4 bases, with 8 bases lying between them. The CDR3 DNA is TGTGCTAGTGGTTCACAGGAATACGAGCAGTACTTC. Amino acids: CASGSQEYEQYF.

The chain couples TRBV7-9 to TRBJ1-5; TRBD1 agrees at 9 bases. V trimming: 9 bases; J trimming: 4 bases; junction bases outside the gene matches: 4. Germline lookup yields CDR1 SEHNR and CDR2 FQNEAQ (reference sequence). The length of the CDR3 is 13 residues. The chain's CDR3 is CASTTGGNQPQHF. CDR3 in DNA: TGTGCCAGTACGACAGGGGGGAATCAGCCCCAGCATTTT. Looking up the rest from reference TRBV7-9 and TRBJ1-5 gives the full variable domain: DTGVSQNPRHKITKRGQNVTFRCDPISEHNRLYWYRQTLGQGPEFLTYFQNEAQLEKSRLLSDRFSAERPKGSFSTLEIQRTEQGDSAMYLCASTTGGNQPQHFGDGTRLSIL.

The V gene is TRBV6-5, the J gene TRBJ1-5; D is uncertain. CDR3 length: 12 amino acids. V lost 6 bases to trimming and J lost 9 bases, with 12 bases between them. The germline V gene encodes CDR1 MNHEY and CDR2 SVGAGI. The CDR3 loop reads CASRPTSGPQHF. The DNA for the CDR3 is TGTGCCAGCAGACCCACAAGTGGGCCCCAGCATTTT.

The rearrangement joins TRBV29-1 to TRBJ2-1; 9 bases match TRBD2. Germline trimming cut 5 bases from V and 9 bases from J; bases unmatched to any gene: 5. The CDR3 loop spans 12 amino acids. Germline V gives CDR1 SQVTM, CDR2 ANQGSEA. CDR3 DNA: TGCAGCGTTCCGGGACTAGCATTTGAGCAGTTCTTC. As protein: CSVPGLAFEQFF.

The J gene is TRBJ1-5, the V gene TRBV10-1; 8 bases are a match to TRBD1. V dropped 6 bases and J dropped 6; count of bases not matched to a gene: 4. The germline V gene encodes CDR1 WNHNN and CDR2 SYGVQD (reference sequence). The CDR3 is made up of 13 amino acids. CDR3 DNA: TGCGCCAGCAGGGTGACAGGGGCTCAGCCCCAGCATTTT. Its protein product is CASRVTGAQPQHF.

The chain recombines TRBV9 with TRBJ2-1; 12 bases are a match to TRBD2. The CDR3 contains 16 residues. Trimming removed 5 bases from V and 3 bases from J; junction bases left unmatched: 6. Germline V gene data show CDR1 as SGDLS and CDR2 as YYNGEE. The CDR3 spells CASSNLAGGLYNEQFF. CDR3 DNA sequence: TGTGCCAGCAGTAATCTAGCGGGAGGGCTCTACAATGAGCAGTTCTTC.

This rearrangement joins TRBV3-1 (or the pseudogene TRBV3-2) to TRBJ1-2; 7 bases map to TRBD1. V shed 1 base, J shed 6 bases, and the junction held 5 bases outside the gene matches. CDR3 length: 14 amino acids. CDR1 LGHDT and CDR2 YNNKEL come from the germline V gene (reference sequence). DNA for the CDR3: TGTGCCAGCAGCCAAGGAATCACAGGGGATGGCTACACCTTC. It yields the protein CASSQGITGDGYTF.

The genes are TRBV14 and TRBJ2-7; 9 bases line up with TRBD2. CDR1 and CDR2 (germline): SGHDN, FVKESK. This CDR3 is built from 15 residues. V trimming: 6 bases; J trimming: 4 bases; junction bases outside the gene matches: 10. The CDR3 nucleotides read TGTGCCAGCAGGCAAACCGGGACTAGCCCATACGAGCAGTACTTC. Protein: CASRQTGTSPYEQYF.

V is TRBV10-2 and J is TRBJ1-2; no clear D gene. This CDR3 comprises 12 residues. In germline, CDR1 is WSHSY, CDR2 SAAADI. The V and J ends lost 6 bases and 0 bases respectively, with 5 bases between them. This CDR3 reads CASRTSNYGYTF. DNA for the CDR3: TGCGCCAGCAGAACTTCTAACTATGGCTACACCTTC.

The rearrangement uses TRBV5-4 and TRBJ2-5, with TRBD2 matching over 8 bases. Germline V gives CDR1 SGHNT, CDR2 YYREEE (reference sequence). Trimming at V came to 3 bases and at J to 5 bases, leaving 6 bases not matched to a gene. CDR3 size: 14 residues. The CDR3 sequence: CASSSGLAYETQYF. The CDR3 DNA reads as TGTGCCAGCAGCTCAGGACTAGCCTATGAGACCCAGTACTTC.

The chain is built from TRBV7-2 and TRBJ2-1; 9 nucleotides match TRBD2. CDR1 is SGHTA and CDR2 is FQGNSA in the germline V gene. The CDR3 totals 17 residues. V shed 5 bases and J 4 bases; nucleotides not matched to a gene: 12. As DNA, the CDR3 is TGTGCCAGCAGCCGCTGGGGTAGCGGGAGTTCGTACAATGAGCAGTTCTTC. Encoded protein: CASSRWGSGSSYNEQFF.